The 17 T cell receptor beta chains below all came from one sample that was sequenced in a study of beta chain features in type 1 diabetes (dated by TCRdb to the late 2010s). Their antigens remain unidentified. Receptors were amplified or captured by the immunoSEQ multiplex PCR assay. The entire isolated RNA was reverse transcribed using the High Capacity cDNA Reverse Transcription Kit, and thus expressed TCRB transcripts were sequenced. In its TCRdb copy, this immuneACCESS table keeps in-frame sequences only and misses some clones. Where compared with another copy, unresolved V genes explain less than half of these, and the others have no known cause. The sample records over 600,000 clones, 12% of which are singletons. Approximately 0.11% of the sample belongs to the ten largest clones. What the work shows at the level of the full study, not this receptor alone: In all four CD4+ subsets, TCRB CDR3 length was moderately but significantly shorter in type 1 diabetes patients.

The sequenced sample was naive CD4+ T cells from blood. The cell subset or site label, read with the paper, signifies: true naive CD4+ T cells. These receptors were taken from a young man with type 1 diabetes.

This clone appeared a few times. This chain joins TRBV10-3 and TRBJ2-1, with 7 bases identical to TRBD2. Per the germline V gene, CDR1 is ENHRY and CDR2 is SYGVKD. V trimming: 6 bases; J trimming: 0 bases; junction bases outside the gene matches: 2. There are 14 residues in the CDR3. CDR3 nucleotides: TGTGCCATCAGGGTAGCGGGCTCCTACAATGAGCAGTTCTTC. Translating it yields CAIRVAGSYNEQFF.

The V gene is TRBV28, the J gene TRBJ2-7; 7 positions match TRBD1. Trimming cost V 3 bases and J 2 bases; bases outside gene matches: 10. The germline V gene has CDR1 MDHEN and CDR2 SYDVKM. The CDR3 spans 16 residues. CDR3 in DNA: TGTGCCAGCAGTTTTATTGGGGACAGCTTTCCCTACGAGCAGTACTTC. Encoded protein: CASSFIGDSFPYEQYF.

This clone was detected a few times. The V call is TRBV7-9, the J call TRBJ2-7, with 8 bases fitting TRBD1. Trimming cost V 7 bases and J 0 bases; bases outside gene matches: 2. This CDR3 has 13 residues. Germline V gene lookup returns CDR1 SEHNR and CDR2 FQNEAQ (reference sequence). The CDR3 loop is CASTGTGSYEQYF. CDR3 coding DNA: TGTGCCAGCACCGGGACAGGCTCCTACGAGCAGTACTTC.

CDR3 residues: CASSLGGVDEQYF. The DNA of the CDR3 is TGTGCCAGCAGTTTAGGAGGGGTCGACGAGCAGTACTTC. This chain uses TRBV28 with TRBJ2-7, with D tentatively TRBD2 (6 bases). The V gene's germline CDR1 is MDHEN and CDR2 SYDVKM. The CDR3 totals 13 residues. The V gene lost 2 bases and the J gene lost 5 bases, with 10 bases spanning the gap. The complete variable domain, with remaining parts taken from reference TRBV28 and TRBJ2-7, reads DVKVTQSSRYLVKRTGEKVFLECVQDMDHENMFWYRQDPGLGLRLIYFSYDVKMKEKGDIPEGYSVSREKKERFSLILESASTNQTSMYLCASSLGGVDEQYFGPGTRLTVT.

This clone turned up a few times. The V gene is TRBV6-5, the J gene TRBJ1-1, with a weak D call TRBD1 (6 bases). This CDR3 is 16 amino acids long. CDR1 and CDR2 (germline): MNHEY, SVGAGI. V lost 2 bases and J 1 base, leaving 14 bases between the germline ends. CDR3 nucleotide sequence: TGTGCCAGCAGTTACCTCCGGGGGCAGGAGAACACTGAAGCTTTCTTT. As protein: CASSYLRGQENTEAFF.

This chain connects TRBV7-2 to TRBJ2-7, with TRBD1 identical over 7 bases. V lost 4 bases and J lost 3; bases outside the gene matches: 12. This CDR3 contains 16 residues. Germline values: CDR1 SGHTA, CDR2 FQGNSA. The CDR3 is CASSSLGGQVNYEQYF. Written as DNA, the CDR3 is TGTGCCAGCAGCTCTCTTGGTGGACAGGTAAACTACGAGCAGTACTTC.

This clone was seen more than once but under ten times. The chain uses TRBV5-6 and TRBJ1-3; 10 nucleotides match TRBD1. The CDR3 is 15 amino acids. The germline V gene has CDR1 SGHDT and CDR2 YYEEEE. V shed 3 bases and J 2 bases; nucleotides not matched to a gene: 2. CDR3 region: CASSWGTGAGNTIYF. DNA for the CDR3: TGTGCCAGCAGCTGGGGGACAGGGGCTGGAAACACCATATATTTT.

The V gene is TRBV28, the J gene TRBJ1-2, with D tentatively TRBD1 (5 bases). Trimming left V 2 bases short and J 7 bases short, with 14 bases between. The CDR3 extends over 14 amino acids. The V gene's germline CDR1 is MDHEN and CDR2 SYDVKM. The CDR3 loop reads CASSLGTPSLGYTF. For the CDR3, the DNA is TGTGCCAGCAGTTTAGGGACCCCAAGTCTTGGCTACACCTTC.

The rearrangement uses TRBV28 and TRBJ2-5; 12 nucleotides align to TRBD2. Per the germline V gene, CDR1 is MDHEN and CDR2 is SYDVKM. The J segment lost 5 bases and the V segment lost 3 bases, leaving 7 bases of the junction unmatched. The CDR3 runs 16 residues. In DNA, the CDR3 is TGTGCCAGCAGTTTGGCGCTAGCGGGGGGGCTGGAGACCCAGTACTTC. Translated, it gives CASSLALAGGLETQYF.

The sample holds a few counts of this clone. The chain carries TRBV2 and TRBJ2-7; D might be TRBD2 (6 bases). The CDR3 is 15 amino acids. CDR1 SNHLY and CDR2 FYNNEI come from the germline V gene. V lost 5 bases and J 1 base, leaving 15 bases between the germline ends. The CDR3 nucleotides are TGTGCCAGCAGTAGCCGCGGAGGGATTTCCTACGAGCAGTACTTC. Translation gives CASSSRGGISYEQYF.

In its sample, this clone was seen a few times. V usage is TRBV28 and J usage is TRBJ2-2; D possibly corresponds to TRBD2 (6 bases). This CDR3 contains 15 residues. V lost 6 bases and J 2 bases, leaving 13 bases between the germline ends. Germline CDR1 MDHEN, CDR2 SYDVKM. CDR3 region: CASRVGGTNTGELFF. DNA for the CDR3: TGTGCCAGCAGAGTCGGAGGGACTAACACCGGGGAGCTGTTTTTT.

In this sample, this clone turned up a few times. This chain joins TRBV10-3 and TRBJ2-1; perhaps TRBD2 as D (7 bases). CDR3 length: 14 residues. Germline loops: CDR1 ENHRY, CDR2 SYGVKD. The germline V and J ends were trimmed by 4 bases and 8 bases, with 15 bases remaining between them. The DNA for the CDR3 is TGTGCCATCAGTGCCGGGGGGCGTGAACATGAGCAGTTCTTC. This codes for CAISAGGREHEQFF.

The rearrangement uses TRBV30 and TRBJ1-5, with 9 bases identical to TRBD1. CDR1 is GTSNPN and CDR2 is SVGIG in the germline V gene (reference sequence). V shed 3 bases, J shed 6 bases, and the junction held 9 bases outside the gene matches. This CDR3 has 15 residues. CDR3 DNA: TGTGCCTGGAGGAGTACAGGGGGCGCAGGTCAGCCCCAGCATTTT. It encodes CAWRSTGGAGQPQHF.

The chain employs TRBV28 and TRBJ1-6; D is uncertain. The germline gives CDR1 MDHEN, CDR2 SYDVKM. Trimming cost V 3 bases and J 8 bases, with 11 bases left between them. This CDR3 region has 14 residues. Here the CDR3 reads CASSLIGRDSPLHF. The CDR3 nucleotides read TGTGCCAGCAGTTTGATAGGGAGGGATTCACCCCTCCACTTT.

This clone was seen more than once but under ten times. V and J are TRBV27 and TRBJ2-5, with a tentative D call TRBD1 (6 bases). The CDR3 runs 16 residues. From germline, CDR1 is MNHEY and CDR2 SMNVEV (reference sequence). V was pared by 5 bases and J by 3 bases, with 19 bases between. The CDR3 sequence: CASSPFQGRREETQYF. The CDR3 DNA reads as TGTGCCAGCAGTCCTTTTCAGGGGAGAAGGGAAGAGACCCAGTACTTC.

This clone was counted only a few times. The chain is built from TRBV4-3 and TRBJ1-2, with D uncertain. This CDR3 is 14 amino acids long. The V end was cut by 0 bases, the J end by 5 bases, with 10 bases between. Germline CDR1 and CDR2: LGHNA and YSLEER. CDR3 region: CASSQDGELYGYTF. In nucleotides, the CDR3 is TGCGCCAGCAGCCAAGATGGGGAACTGTATGGCTACACCTTC.

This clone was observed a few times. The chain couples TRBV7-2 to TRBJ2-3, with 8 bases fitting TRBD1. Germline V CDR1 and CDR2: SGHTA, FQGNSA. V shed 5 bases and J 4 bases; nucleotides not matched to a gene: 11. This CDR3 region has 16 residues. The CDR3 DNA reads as TGTGCCAGCAGCCCCGGCCAGGGGGCATTCGCAGATACGCAGTATTTT. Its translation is CASSPGQGAFADTQYF.